The source of this T cell receptor beta chain is a study of cytomegalovirus exposure and HLA in healthy donors. This CDR3 is built from 16 residues. The V gene end was trimmed by 3 bases and the J gene end by 6 bases; junction bases not matched to a gene: 11. CDR1 is SGHAT, CDR2 FQNNGV, per germline. Both 60 Vbeta primers and 13 Jbeta primers went into the PCR. Profiling relied on immunoSEQ multiplex PCR, and the TCRdb table lists in-frame clones only, not all of them. The sample yields about 160,000 clones, 80% to 90% seen once. The sequencing sample was made of PBMCs. The receptor's source is a man aged 50-59 years in good health and CMV-seropositive. The V and J genes are TRBV11-2 and TRBJ2-1; 7 bases are a match to TRBD2. Here the CDR3 reads CASSFRRELSTNEQFF. Here the CDR3 DNA reads TGTGCCAGCAGCTTTCGGCGGGAGCTTTCAACCAATGAGCAGTTCTTC.